This T cell receptor beta chain was found in a study of T cell clonality in common variable immunodeficiency. Study-level results: Shared TCRbeta clones were fewer between CVID subjects than controls. In common variable immunodeficiency, TCR beta chains reportedly carried fewer deletions and N-nucleotide insertions. Repertoire-complication correlations in CVID were limited by patient heterogeneity.

Assay used: immunoSEQ multiplex PCR; TCRdb lists only in-frame clones, some missing. This sample has approximately 44,000 clones and no singletons, with around 2.8% in the ten largest. Heparinized whole blood, 5 to 8 ml, came from each donor. This clone was found many times. Its antigen is as yet unknown. The read halts 3 residues ahead of the CDR3 end, with the missing end drawn from the germline J gene. Trimming cost V 2 bases and J 8 bases; bases outside gene matches: 8. This CDR3 spans 15 amino acids. Germline assignment: CDR1 SNHLY and CDR2 FYNNEI. The receptor comes from a person aged 18 to 75 in good health. The sample taken for sequencing was peripheral blood mononuclear cells. The chain links TRBV2 to TRBJ2-1; 8 bases line up with TRBD2. CDR3 in amino acids: CASSESAGGTDEQFF. The covered CDR3 bases are TGTGCCAGCAGTGAATCGGCGGGAGGAACGGATGAG.